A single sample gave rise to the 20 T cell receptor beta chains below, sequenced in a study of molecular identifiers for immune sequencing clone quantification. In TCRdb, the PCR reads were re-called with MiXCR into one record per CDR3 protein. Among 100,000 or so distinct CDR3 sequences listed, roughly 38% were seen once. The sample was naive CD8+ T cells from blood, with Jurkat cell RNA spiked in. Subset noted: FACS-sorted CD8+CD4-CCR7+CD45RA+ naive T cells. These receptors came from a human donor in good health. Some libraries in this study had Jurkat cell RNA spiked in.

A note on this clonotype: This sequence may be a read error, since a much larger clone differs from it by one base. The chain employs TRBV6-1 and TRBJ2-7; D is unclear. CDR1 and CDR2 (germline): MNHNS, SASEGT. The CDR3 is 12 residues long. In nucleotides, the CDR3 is TGTGCCAGCGGTGAAGAGGTCTACGAGCAGTACTTC. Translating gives CASGEEVYEQYF.

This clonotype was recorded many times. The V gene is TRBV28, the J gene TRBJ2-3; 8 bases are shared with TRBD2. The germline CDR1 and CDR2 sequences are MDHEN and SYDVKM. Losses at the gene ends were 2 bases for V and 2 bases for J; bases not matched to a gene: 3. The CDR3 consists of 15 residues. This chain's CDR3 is CASSLAGGTTDTQYF. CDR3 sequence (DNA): TGTGCCAGCAGTTTAGCGGGAGGCACCACAGATACGCAGTATTTT.

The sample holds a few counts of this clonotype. CDR3 amino acids: CASSSYGGAYEQYF. In DNA form, the CDR3 reads TGTGCCAGCAGCTCCTATGGGGGGGCCTACGAGCAGTACTTC. The chain combines TRBV7-2 with TRBJ2-7, with 7 bases that match TRBD2. Germline CDR1 is SGHTA and CDR2 is FQGNSA. Trimming at V came to 4 bases and at J to 2 bases, leaving 5 bases not matched to a gene. The CDR3 contains 14 residues. Variable domain in full (rest from reference TRBV7-2 and TRBJ2-7): GAGVSQSPSNKVTEKGKDVELRCDPISGHTALYWYRQSLGQGLEFLIYFQGNSAPDKSGLPSDRFSAERTGGSVSTLTIQRTQQEDSAVYLCASSSYGGAYEQYFGPGTRLTVT.

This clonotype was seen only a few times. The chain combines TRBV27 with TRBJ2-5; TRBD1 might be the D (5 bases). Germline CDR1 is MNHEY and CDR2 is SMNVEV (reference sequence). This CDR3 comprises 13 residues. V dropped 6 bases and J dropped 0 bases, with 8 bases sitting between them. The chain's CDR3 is CASRSGNQETQYF. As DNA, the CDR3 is TGTGCCAGCAGATCAGGGAACCAAGAGACCCAGTACTTC.

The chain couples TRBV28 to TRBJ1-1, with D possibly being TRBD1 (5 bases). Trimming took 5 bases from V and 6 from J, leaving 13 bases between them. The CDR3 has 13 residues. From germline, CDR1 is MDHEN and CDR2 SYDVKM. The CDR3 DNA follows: TGTGCCAGCAGTATAATTCAGGGCTCTGAAGCTTTCTTT. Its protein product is CASSIIQGSEAFF.

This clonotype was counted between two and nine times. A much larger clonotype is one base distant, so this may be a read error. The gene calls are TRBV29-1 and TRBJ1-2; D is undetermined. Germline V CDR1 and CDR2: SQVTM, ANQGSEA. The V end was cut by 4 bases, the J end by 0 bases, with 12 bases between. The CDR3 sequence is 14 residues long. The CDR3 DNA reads TGCAGCGTTGCTGTAGCGCGAGCTAACTATGGCTACACCTTC. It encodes CSVAVARANYGYTF.

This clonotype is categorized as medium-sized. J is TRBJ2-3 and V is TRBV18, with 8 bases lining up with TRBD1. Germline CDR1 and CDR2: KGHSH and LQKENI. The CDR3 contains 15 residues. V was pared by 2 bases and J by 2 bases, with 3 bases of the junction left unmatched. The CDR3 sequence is CASSPDRGNTDTQYF. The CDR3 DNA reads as TGTGCCAGCTCACCAGACAGGGGTAACACAGATACGCAGTATTTT. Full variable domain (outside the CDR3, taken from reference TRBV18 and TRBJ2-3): NAGVMQNPRHLVRRRGQEARLRCSPMKGHSHVYWYRQLPEEGLKFMVYLQKENIIDESGMPKERFSAEFPKEGPSILRIQQVVRGDSAAYFCASSPDRGNTDTQYFGPGTRLTVL.

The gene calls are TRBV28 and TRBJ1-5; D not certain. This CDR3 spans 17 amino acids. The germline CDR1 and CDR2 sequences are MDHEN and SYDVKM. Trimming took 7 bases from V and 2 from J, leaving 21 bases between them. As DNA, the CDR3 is TGTGCCAGCAATGTCCGCCCTGCGGCGATCGGCAATCAGCCCCAGCATTTT. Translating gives CASNVRPAAIGNQPQHF.

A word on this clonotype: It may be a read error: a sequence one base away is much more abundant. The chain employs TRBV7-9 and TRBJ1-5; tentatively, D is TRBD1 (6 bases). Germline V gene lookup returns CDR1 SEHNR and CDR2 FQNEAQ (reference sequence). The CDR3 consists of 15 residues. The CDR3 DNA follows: TGTGCCAGCAGCCGGACAGATAATAGCAATCAGCCCCAGCGTTTT. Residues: CASSRTDNSNQPQRF.

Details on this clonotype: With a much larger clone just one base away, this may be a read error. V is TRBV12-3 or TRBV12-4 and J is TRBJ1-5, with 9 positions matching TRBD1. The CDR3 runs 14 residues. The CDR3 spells CASTEGQGDQPQQF. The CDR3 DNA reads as TGTGCCAGCACCGAGGGACAGGGAGATCAGCCCCAGCAATTT.

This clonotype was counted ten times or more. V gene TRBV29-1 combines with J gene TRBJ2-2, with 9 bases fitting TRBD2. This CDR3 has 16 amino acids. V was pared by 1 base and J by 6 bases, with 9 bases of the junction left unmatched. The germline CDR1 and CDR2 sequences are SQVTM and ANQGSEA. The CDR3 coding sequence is TGCAGCGTTGAAGGTGATGCTAGCGGGATCTCCGGGGAGCTGTTTTTT. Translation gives CSVEGDASGISGELFF.

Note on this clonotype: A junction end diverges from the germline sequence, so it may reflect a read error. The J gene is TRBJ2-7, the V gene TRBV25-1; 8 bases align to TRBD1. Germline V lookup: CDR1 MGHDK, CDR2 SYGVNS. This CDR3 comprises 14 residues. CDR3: CTSSFPGTGIEQYF. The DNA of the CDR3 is TGTACCAGCAGTTTCCCCGGGACAGGTATCGAGCAGTACTTC.

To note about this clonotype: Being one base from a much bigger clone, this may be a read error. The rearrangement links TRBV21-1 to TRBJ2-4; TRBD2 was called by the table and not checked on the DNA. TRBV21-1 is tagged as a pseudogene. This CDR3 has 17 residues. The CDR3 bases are TGTGCCAAAACGGGACCAGCGGGAGAGGGGGCCAAAAACATTCAGTACTTC. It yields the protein CAKTGPAGEGAKNIQYF.

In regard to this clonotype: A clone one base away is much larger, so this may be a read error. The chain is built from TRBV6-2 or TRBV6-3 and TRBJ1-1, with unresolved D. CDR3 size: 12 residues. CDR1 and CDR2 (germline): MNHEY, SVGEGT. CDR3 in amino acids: CASSYGNTGAFF. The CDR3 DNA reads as TGTGCCAGCAGTTACGGGAACACTGGAGCTTTCTTT.

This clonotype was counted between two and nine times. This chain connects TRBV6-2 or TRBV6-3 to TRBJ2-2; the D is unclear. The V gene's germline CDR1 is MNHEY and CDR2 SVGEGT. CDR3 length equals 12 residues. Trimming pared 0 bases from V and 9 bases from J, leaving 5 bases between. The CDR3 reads CASSYSPWELFF. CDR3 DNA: TGTGCCAGCAGTTACTCCCCCTGGGAGCTGTTTTTT.

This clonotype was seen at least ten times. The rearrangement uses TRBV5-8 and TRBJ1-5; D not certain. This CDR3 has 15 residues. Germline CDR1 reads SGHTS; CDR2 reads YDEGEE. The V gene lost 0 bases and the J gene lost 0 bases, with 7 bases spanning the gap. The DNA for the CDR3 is TGTGCCAGCAGCTTGGGACTGAATAGCAATCAGCCCCAGCATTTT. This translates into CASSLGLNSNQPQHF. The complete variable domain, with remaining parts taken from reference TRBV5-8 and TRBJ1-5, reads EAGVTQSPTHLIKTRGQQATLRCSPISGHTSVYWYQQALGLGLQFLLWYDEGEERNRGNFPPRFSGRQFPNYSSELNVNALELEDSALYLCASSLGLNSNQPQHFGDGTRLSIL.

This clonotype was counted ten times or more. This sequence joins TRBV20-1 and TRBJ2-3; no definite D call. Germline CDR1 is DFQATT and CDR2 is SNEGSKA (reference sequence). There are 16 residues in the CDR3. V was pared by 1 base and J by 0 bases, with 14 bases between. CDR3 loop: CSARVPDAPSTDTQYF. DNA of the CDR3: TGCAGTGCTAGAGTACCTGACGCACCTAGCACAGATACGCAGTATTTT.

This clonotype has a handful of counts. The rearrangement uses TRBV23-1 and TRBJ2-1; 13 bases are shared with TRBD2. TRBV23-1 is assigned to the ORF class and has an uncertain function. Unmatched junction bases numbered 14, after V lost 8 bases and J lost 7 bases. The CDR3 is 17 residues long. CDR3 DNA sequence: TGCGCCAGCCGCCGGGAAGGAGGACTAGCGGGAGTTAATGAGCAGTTCTTC. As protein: CASRREGGLAGVNEQFF.

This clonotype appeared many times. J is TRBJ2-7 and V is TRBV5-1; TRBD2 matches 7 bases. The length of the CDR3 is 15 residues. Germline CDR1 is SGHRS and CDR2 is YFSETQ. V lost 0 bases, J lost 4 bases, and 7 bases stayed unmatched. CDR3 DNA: TGCGCCAGCAGCTTGGTCGGGGGGAGTTCGTACGAGCAGTACTTC. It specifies CASSLVGGSSYEQYF.

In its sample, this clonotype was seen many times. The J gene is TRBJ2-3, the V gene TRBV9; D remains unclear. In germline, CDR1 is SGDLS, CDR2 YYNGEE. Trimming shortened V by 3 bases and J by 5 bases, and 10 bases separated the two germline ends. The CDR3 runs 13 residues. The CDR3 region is CASSGGAGDTQYF. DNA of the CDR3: TGTGCCAGCAGCGGAGGAGCAGGAGATACGCAGTATTTT.